The 2 T cell receptor beta chains below all came from one sample that was sequenced in a study of tumor and adjacent non-tumor tissue in lung cancer. The template was RNA from unsorted bulk tissue. The library came from three nested PCR rounds adapted from ARM-PCR protocols. TCRdb passed the multiplex PCR reads through MiXCR, listing each CDR3 protein once. Here the sample spans about 79,000 distinct CDR3 sequences, roughly two thirds being singletons. Sequencing was carried out using lung tumor tissue. The receptor source for this set is a woman aged 40 to 50 with non-small cell lung cancer.

This clonotype was seen repeatedly, ten times or more. The chain links TRBV6-5 to TRBJ2-1; 9 bases map to TRBD1. The CDR3 runs to 16 residues. V was pared by 2 bases and J by 5 bases, with 7 bases of the junction left unmatched. Germline V CDR1 and CDR2: MNHEY, SVGAGI. CDR3 DNA: TGTGCCAGCAGTTACGATTGGGGACAGGGAAACAATGAGCAGTTCTTC. Residues: CASSYDWGQGNNEQFF.

The table lists this clonotype with a count of one. It is likely a read error, because the conserved phenylalanine at the end of the CDR3 is missing. Because the CDR3's place on the DNA is in doubt, the DNA is left out and the CDR3 is given as listed by TCRdb. The chain uses TRBV29-1 and TRBJ2-1; the DNA was not compared with TRBD1, the D call given in the table. CDR1 SQVTM and CDR2 ANQGSEA come from the germline V gene. The CDR3 length equals 12 residues, ends included. CDR3 region: CSVVRGGGEYFI.